Listed here is a single TCR beta chain. Its target is unknown. Since all of the isolated RNA was reverse transcribed, expressed TCRB transcripts were what got sequenced. The repertoire was sequenced with immunoSEQ multiplex PCR; TCRdb's copy has only in-frame clones and lacks some. This sample has hundreds of thousands of clones, with 17% found just once. The data belong to a study of beta chain features in type 1 diabetes. Study conclusions and caveats: In comparison with healthy donors, patients had naive, central memory and Treg TCRB repertoires that appeared more similar. A definitive answer on HLA type influencing TCRB rearrangement was not reached here. More deletions and fewer insertions at VDJ junctions were found in patients with type 1 diabetes.

Cells sorted by CD45RO/CCR7/CD25/CD127/CD95/CD27 comprised CD4+ naive, central memory, regulatory and stem cell-like memory cells. Trimming shortened V by 4 bases and J by 0 bases, and 6 bases separated the two germline ends. Germline CDR1 reads ENHRY; CDR2 reads SYGVKD. This CDR3 is 13 amino acids long. The sample was naive CD4+ T cells from blood. The J gene is TRBJ1-1, the V gene TRBV10-3, with D hard to call. This clonotype originated in a woman aged 18-29 years in good health. Here the CDR3 reads CAISVSMNTEAFF. CDR3 nucleotide sequence: TGTGCCATCAGTGTCTCCATGAACACTGAAGCTTTCTTT.